This entry lists 8 T cell receptor beta chains sequenced from one sample in a study of shared T cell receptors in the human thymus. Data came from immunoSEQ multiplex PCR; TCRdb stores just in-frame clones and leaves some out. The profile covers about 380,000 clones, with more than 85% appearing a single time and approximately 0.02% taken by the ten largest. The specimen was thymocytes. These receptors came from a human donor.

CDR3 loop: CASSFAFEAKVEQETQYF. CDR3 sequence (DNA): TGTGCCAGCAGTTTCGCGTTTGAGGCCAAGGTAGAACAAGAGACCCAGTACTTC. This chain joins TRBV27 and TRBJ2-5, with unresolved D. The CDR3 length is 18 residues. The germline V gene encodes CDR1 MNHEY and CDR2 SMNVEV (reference sequence). Trimming removed 3 bases at V and 2 bases at J, with 22 bases between.

This chain uses TRBV6-5 with TRBJ1-2, with 7 bases aligning to TRBD1. V dropped 8 bases and J dropped 5; count of bases not matched to a gene: 5. Germline V lookup: CDR1 MNHEY, CDR2 SVGAGI. The CDR3 is 12 residues long. The CDR3 DNA reads as TGTGCCAGCTACAGGGGAATATATGGCTACACCTTC. Translating it yields CASYRGIYGYTF.

The rearrangement uses TRBV11-2 and TRBJ2-5, with TRBD1 as a possible D gene (5 bases). The germline CDR1 and CDR2 sequences are SGHAT and FQNNGV. Deletions cut 3 bases from V and 4 bases from J, with 9 bases between. CDR3 length equals 13 residues. The CDR3: CASSFGRAETQYF. For the CDR3, the DNA is TGTGCCAGCAGCTTTGGCAGGGCAGAGACCCAGTACTTC.

This clone appeared a single time. The V gene is TRBV5-1, the J gene TRBJ2-1; 7 bases are a match to TRBD2. The CDR3 has 22 amino acids. Trimming removed 3 bases from V and 4 bases from J; junction bases left unmatched: 28. Germline CDR1 is SGHRS and CDR2 is YFSETQ. The CDR3: CASSWMDSGGAYSPSAYNEQFF. DNA for the CDR3: TGCGCCAGCAGCTGGATGGATTCGGGGGGAGCCTATTCGCCCTCCGCTTACAATGAGCAGTTCTTC.

The chain joins TRBV5-4 to TRBJ2-6; TRBD1 is a possible D gene (6 bases). Germline V CDR1 and CDR2: SGHNT, YYREEE (reference sequence). The length of the CDR3 is 17 residues. Between the trimmed V and J ends, which lost 3 bases and 0 bases, there was a span of 13 bases. CDR3 residues: CASSWGQGRSGANVLTF. For the CDR3, the DNA is TGTGCCAGCAGCTGGGGGCAGGGCCGCTCTGGGGCCAACGTCCTGACTTTC.

J is TRBJ2-1 and V is TRBV27; TRBD1 agrees at 7 bases. With 4 bases clipped from V and 4 bases from J, the junction kept 16 bases outside the gene matches. There are 18 residues in the CDR3. Germline CDR1 and CDR2: MNHEY and SMNVEV (reference sequence). CDR3: CASSSLAPRDSPYNEQFF. Here the CDR3 DNA reads TGTGCCAGCAGTTCGCTCGCCCCCCGGGACAGTCCTTACAATGAGCAGTTCTTC.

On this clone itself: Germline is not matched at one junction end, which may reflect a read error. The chain links TRBV10-3 to TRBJ1-5; no firm D call. The germline CDR1 and CDR2 sequences are ENHRY and SYGVKD. The CDR3 is 15 amino acids. The CDR3 region has the DNA TGTGCCATCAGCGAGTCCCTCCGTAGCAATCAGCCCCAGCATTTT. Its protein product is CAISESLRSNQPQHF.

The rearrangement uses TRBV27 and TRBJ2-5; weak D call: TRBD1 (6 bases). CDR3 length equals 13 residues. The germline gives CDR1 MNHEY, CDR2 SMNVEV (reference sequence). The V end was cut by 3 bases, the J end by 4 bases, with 9 bases between. The CDR3, as DNA: TGTGCCAGCAGTTTTCAACAGGGAGAGACCCAGTACTTC. It yields the protein CASSFQQGETQYF.